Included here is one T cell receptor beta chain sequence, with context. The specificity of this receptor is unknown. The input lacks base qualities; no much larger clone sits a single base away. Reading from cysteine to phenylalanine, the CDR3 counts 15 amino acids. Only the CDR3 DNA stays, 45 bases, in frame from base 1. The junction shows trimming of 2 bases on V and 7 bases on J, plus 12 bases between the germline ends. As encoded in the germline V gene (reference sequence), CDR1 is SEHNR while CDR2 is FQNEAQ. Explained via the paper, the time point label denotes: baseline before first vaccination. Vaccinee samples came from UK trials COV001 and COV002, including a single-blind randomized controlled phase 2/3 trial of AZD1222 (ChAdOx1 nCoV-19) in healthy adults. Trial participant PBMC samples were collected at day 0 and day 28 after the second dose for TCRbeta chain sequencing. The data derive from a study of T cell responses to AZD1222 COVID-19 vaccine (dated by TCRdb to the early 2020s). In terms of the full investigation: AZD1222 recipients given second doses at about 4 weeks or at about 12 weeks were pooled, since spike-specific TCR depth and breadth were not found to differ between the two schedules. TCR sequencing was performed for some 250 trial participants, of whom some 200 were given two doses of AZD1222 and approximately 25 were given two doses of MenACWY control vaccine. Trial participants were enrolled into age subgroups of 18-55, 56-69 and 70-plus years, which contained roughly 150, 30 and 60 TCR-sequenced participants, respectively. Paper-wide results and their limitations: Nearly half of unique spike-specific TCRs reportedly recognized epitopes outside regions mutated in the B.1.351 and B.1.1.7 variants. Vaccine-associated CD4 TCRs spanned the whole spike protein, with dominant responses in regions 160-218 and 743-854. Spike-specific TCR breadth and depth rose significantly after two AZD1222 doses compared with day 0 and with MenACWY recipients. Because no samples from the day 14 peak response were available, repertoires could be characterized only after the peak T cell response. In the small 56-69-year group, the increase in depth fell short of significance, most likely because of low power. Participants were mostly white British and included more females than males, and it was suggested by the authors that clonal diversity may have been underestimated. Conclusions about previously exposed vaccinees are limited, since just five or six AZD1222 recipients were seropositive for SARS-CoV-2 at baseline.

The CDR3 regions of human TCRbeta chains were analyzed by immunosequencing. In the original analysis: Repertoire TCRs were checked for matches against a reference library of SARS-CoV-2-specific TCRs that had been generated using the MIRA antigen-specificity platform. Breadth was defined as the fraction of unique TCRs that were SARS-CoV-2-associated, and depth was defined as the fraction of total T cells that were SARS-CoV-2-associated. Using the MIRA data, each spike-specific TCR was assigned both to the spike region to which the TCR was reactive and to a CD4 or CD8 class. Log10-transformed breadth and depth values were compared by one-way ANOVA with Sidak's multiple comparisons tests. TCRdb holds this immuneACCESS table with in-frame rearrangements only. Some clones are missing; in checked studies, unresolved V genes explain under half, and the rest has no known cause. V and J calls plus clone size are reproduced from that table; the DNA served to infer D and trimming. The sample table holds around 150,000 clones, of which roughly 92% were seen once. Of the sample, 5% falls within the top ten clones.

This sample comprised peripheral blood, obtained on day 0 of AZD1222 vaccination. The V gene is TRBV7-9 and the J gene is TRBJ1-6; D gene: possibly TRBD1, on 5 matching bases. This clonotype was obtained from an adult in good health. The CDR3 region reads CASSLSSGYNSPLHF. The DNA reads TGTGCCAGCAGCTTAAGTTCAGGGTACAATTCACCCCTCCACTTT.